Below, one TCR beta chain is given with its context. These data are taken from a study of blood T cell repertoires in COVID-19. TCRdb's copy holds only in-frame clones and misses some; the assay was immunoSEQ multiplex PCR. The repertoire holds around 200,000 clones, with around 85% as singletons. This CDR3 is 14 amino acids long. After removal of 5 bases from V and 6 bases from J, the junction contained 3 bases not matched to a gene. Per the germline V gene, CDR1 is SGHTA and CDR2 is FQGNSA. Cohorts were assigned according to the clinical history that participants reported. Two negative PCRs, clearance, or symptom resolution characterized the recovered Cohort 3 donors.

V usage is TRBV7-2 and J usage is TRBJ1-5, with 11 bases identical to TRBD1. The sequenced sample was PBMCs or T cells enriched from blood (not recorded which). This TCR came from a man aged 40-55 years who had recovered from COVID-19. The CDR3 protein is CASSPGTGGQPQHF. CDR3 bases: TGTGCCAGCAGCCCCGGGACAGGGGGTCAGCCCCAGCATTTT. The full variable domain, its missing parts supplied by reference TRBV7-2 and TRBJ1-5, is GAGVSQSPSNKVTEKGKDVELRCDPISGHTALYWYRQSLGQGLEFLIYFQGNSAPDKSGLPSDRFSAERTGGSVSTLTIQRTQQEDSAVYLCASSPGTGGQPQHFGDGTRLSIL.